This T cell receptor (beta chain) was identified during a study of blood T cells in healthy people across ages. Worth noting for this clonotype: As yet, its antigen is unknown.

A sample-barcoded 5' primer and a J-beta primer mix were used in a second PCR of about 6 to 11 cycles. Each cDNA molecule carried a tag from a template-switch adaptor that contained 12 random nucleotides. Each CDR3 protein gets one entry after TCRdb re-called the 5' RACE reads with MiXCR. The sample contains about 670,000 distinct CDR3 sequences, 40% to 45% of which appear only once. Findings and caveats of the study: Fewer expanded clones and more diversity marked long-lived versus aged donors. Changes in expanded clonotypes were possibly confounded, as the CMV status of donors was unknown.

This TCR was sampled from an elderly man in good health. The specimen sequenced was blood.

The CDR3 region has the DNA TGCAGTGCTACCGACAGGGGGGCAGCTCAGCCCCAGCATTTT. Protein product: CSATDRGAAQPQHF. V is TRBV20-1 and J is TRBJ1-5, with 9 bases that match TRBD1. Germline loops: CDR1 DFQATT, CDR2 SNEGSKA (reference sequence). CDR3 length equals 14 residues. V shed 4 bases and J 6 bases; nucleotides not matched to a gene: 7.